This T cell receptor beta chain was sequenced for a study of patients and donors after allogeneic stem cell transplantation. Each CDR3 protein gets one entry after TCRdb re-called the RT-PCR reads with MiXCR. The sample lists about 960,000 distinct CDR3 sequences; approximately 18% were seen once. There are 15 residues in the CDR3. Per germline, CDR1 SNHLY and CDR2 FYNNEI. Trimming took 4 bases from V and 5 from J; bases not matched to a gene: 9. Input material: blood, either unsorted or a sorted T cell fraction (not recorded which). The chain joins TRBV2 to TRBJ2-7; TRBD1 aligns across 9 bases. This clonotype was obtained from a human donor who was either an allogeneic HSCT recipient or a stem cell or donor lymphocyte infusion donor (not recorded which). It is not recorded whose cells these are; they may come from a transplant donor. The CDR3 DNA sequence: TGTGCCAGCAGTGTATTTGGACAGGGGATCCACGAGCAGTACTTC. Its translation: CASSVFGQGIHEQYF.